This T cell receptor (beta chain) was documented in a study of blood T cell repertoires in COVID-19. Sequencing used immunoSEQ multiplex PCR; TCRdb keeps in-frame clones, though not all of them. The table shows about 230,000 clones, with about 88% occurring only once. This clone is a singleton in its sample. One end of the junction does not line up with germline, which may come from a read error. The sequence was obtained from a woman in her sixties with acute or convalescent COVID-19. The sequenced material came from peripheral blood.

The chain's CDR3 is CASSLYAEQRETQYF. DNA of the CDR3: TGTGCTAGCAGCTTATACGCGGAGCAGCGTGAGACCCAGTACTTC. V usage is TRBV7-7 and J usage is TRBJ2-5; D unresolved. This CDR3 spans 15 amino acids. Germline V gene lookup returns CDR1 SSHAT and CDR2 FNYEAQ (reference sequence). The full variable domain, its missing parts supplied by reference TRBV7-7 and TRBJ2-5, is GAGVSQSPRYKVTKRGQDVTLRCDPISSHATLYWYQQALGQGPEFLTYFNYEAQPDKSGLPSDRFSAERPEGSISTLTIQRTEQRDSAMYRCASSLYAEQRETQYFGPGTRLLVL.